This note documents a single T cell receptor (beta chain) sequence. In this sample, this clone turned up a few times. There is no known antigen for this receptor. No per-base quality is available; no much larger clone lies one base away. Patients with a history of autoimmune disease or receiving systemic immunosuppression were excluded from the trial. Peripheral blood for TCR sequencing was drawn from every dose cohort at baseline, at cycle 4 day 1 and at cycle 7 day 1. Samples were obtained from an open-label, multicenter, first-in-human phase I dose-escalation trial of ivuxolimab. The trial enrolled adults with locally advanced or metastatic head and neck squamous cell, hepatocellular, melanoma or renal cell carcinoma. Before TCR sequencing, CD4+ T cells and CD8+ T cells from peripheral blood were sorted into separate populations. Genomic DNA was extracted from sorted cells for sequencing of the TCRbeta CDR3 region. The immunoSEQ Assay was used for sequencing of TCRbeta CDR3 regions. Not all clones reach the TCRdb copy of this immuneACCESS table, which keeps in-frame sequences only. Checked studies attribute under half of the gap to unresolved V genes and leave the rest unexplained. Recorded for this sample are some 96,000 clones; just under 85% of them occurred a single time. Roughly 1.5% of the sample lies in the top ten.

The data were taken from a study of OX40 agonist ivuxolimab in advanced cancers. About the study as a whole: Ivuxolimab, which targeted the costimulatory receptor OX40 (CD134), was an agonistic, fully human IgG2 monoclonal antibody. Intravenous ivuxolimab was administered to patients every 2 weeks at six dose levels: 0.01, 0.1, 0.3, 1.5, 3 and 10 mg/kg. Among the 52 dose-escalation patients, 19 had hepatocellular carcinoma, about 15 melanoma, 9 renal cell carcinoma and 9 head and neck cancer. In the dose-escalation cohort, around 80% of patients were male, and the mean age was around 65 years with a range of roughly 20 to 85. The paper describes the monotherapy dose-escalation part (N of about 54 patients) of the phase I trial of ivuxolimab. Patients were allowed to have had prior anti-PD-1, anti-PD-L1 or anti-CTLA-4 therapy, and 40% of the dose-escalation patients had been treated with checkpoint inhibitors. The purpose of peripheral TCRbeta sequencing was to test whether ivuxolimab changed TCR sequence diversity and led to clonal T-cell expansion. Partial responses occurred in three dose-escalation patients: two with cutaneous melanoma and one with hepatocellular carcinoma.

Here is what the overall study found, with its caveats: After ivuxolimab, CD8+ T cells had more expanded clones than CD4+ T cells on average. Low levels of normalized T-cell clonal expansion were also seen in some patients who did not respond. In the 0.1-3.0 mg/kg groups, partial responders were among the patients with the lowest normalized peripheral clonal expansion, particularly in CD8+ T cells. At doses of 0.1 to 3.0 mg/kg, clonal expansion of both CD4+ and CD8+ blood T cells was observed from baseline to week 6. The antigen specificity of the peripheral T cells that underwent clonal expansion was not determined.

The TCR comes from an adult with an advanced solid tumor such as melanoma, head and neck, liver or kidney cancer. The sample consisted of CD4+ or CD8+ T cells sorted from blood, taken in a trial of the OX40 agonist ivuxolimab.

The sequenced DNA: TGTGCCAGCAGCTTACAGGGCCAGAGCTATGGCTACACCTTC. This is translated as CASSLQGQSYGYTF. The V and J genes are TRBV7-2 and TRBJ1-2; TRBD1 could be the D gene, as 5 bases match. The cysteine opens and the phenylalanine closes a CDR3 of 14 amino acids. Only CDR3 DNA is held: 42 bases, read in frame from base 1. V loses 2 bases of germline sequence and J loses 4 bases, and the interval between the two ends is 11 bases. CDR1 and CDR2 were assigned from the germline V gene as SGHTA and FQGNSA.